What follows are 19 T cell receptor beta chains derived from one specimen sequenced in a study of blood T cell repertoires in COVID-19. Clones were read by immunoSEQ multiplex PCR, and TCRdb kept only the in-frame ones, dropping some. This table has 90,000 to 120,000 clones, about 88% appearing once. The source material was peripheral blood. These receptors were taken from a human donor in a cohort sampled during active COVID-19.

The chain couples TRBV28 to TRBJ1-1; TRBD1 matches at 7 bases. The CDR3 is 14 residues long. The J segment lost 6 bases and the V segment lost 5 bases, leaving 9 bases of the junction unmatched. Looked up from germline, CDR1 is MDHEN and CDR2 is SYDVKM. CDR3 DNA: TGTGCCAGCAGTGCGACAGGGTCGGGGTCTGAAGCTTTCTTT. It specifies CASSATGSGSEAFF.

V gene TRBV5-6 combines with J gene TRBJ2-2; possibly TRBD1 for D (6 bases). The CDR3 extends over 15 amino acids. With 4 bases removed from V and 2 bases from J, the gap between germline ends came to 12 bases. CDR1 and CDR2 from the germline V gene are SGHDT and YYEEEE. The CDR3 nucleotides are TGTGCCAGCAGCCTGATCAGGGGAAACACCGGGGAGCTGTTTTTT. Amino acid sequence: CASSLIRGNTGELFF.

The gene calls are TRBV12-1 and TRBJ2-3; TRBD2 reflects the table's D call only, with no check against the DNA. TRBV12-1 is tagged as a pseudogene. The CDR3 is 17 amino acids. The CDR3 DNA reads as TGTGCCAGCAGCTTTGCGATTAGCGGGGGGTGTAGAAATACGCAGTATTTT. Translated, it gives CASSFAISGGCRNTQYF.

This clone is labeled medium-sized (0.01 to 0.1%). V and J are TRBV18 and TRBJ2-7; TRBD1 matches at 7 bases. The CDR3 consists of 13 residues. Germline V lookup: CDR1 KGHSH, CDR2 LQKENI. J lost 5 bases, V lost 4 bases, and 5 bases had no gene match. The CDR3 loop is CASSRQGNDEQYF. The CDR3, as DNA: TGTGCCAGCTCACGACAGGGCAACGACGAGCAGTACTTC.

The chain combines TRBV27 with TRBJ1-6; 11 bases align to TRBD1. Germline V CDR1 and CDR2: MNHEY, SMNVEV (reference sequence). The CDR3 extends over 15 amino acids. The V gene end was trimmed by 3 bases and the J gene end by 8 bases; junction bases not matched to a gene: 3. The chain's CDR3 is CASSLWGQGDSPLHF. CDR3 nucleotides: TGTGCCAGCAGTTTGTGGGGACAGGGGGATTCACCCCTCCACTTT.

The rearrangement links TRBV19 to TRBJ1-2; D may be TRBD1 (6 bases). CDR1 and CDR2 (germline): LNHDA, SQIVND (reference sequence). This CDR3 is 15 amino acids long. V was clipped by 7 bases and J by 0 bases, with 15 bases between them. The CDR3 protein is CASTEDRPSNYGYTF. In nucleotides, the CDR3 is TGTGCCAGTACCGAGGACAGACCTTCTAACTATGGCTACACCTTC. Filled out from reference TRBV19 and TRBJ1-2, the complete variable domain reads DGGITQSPKYLFRKEGQNVTLSCEQNLNHDAMYWYRQDPGQGLRLIYYSQIVNDFQKGDIAEGYSVSREKKESFPLTVTSAQKNPTAFYLCASTEDRPSNYGYTFGSGTRLTVV.

This clone was observed a few times. The gene calls are TRBV25-1 and TRBJ2-2; 10 positions agree with TRBD2. The ends lost 4 bases at V and 4 bases at J; junction bases unmatched: 12. The CDR3 has 18 residues. The germline gives CDR1 MGHDK, CDR2 SYGVNS. This CDR3 is CASSGLSGGVGGTGELFF. CDR3 DNA: TGTGCCAGCAGTGGACTCAGCGGGGGGGTAGGAGGCACCGGGGAGCTGTTTTTT.

This chain links TRBV18 with TRBJ1-3, with D perhaps TRBD1 (5 bases). The CDR3 loop spans 15 amino acids. V was clipped by 4 bases and J by 0 bases, with 10 bases between them. Germline-derived CDR1 and CDR2 are KGHSH and LQKENI. CDR3 protein: CASSRDFASGNTIYF. DNA for the CDR3: TGTGCCAGCTCACGGGACTTTGCCTCTGGAAACACCATATATTTT.

The CDR3 is CASSSHEQQYF. CDR3 DNA: TGTGCCAGCAGTTCTCACGAGCAGCAGTACTTC. This rearrangement joins TRBV28 to TRBJ2-7; no firm D call. The CDR3 has 11 amino acids. In germline, CDR1 is MDHEN, CDR2 SYDVKM. Trimming pared 4 bases from V and 8 bases from J, leaving 9 bases between. The variable domain in full, completed from reference TRBV28 and TRBJ2-7, reads DVKVTQSSRYLVKRTGEKVFLECVQDMDHENMFWYRQDPGLGLRLIYFSYDVKMKEKGDIPEGYSVSREKKERFSLILESASTNQTSMYLCASSSHEQQYFGPGTRLTVT.

The rearrangement links TRBV27 to TRBJ1-1, with D possibly matching TRBD1 (5 bases). Germline CDR1 is MNHEY and CDR2 is SMNVEV (reference sequence). The CDR3 contains 14 residues. Trimming took off 3 bases at V and 8 bases at J, with 16 bases between the two ends. Here the CDR3 DNA reads TGTGCCAGCAGTTTCGGGGGAGGGCTGACAGAAGCTTTCTTT. Protein product: CASSFGGGLTEAFF.

The chain carries TRBV7-8 and TRBJ2-7; D is possibly TRBD1 (5 bases). The CDR3 consists of 14 residues. Germline V gene lookup returns CDR1 SGHVS and CDR2 FQNEAQ. V was clipped by 5 bases and J by 1 base, with 12 bases between them. CDR3 coding DNA: TGTGCCAGCAGCCTCAACACAGGTTCCTACGAGCAGTACTTC. It is translated as CASSLNTGSYEQYF.

V is TRBV7-3 and J is TRBJ2-1; D may be TRBD1 (5 bases). CDR3 length equals 11 residues. Germline CDR1 and CDR2: SGHTA and FQGTGA. V dropped 5 bases and J dropped 9 bases, with 8 bases sitting between them. The DNA of the CDR3 is TGTGCCAGCAGCCAGGGTGCTGAGCAGTTCTTC. Translated, it gives CASSQGAEQFF. Filled out from reference TRBV7-3 and TRBJ2-1, the complete variable domain reads GAGVSQTPSNKVTEKGKYVELRCDPISGHTALYWYRQSLGQGPEFLIYFQGTGAADDSGLPNDRFFAVRPEGSVSTLKIQRTERGDSAVYLCASSQGAEQFFGPGTRLTVL.

The table lists this clone with a count of one. V is TRBV7-3 and J is TRBJ2-3; a possible D gene is TRBD1 (5 bases). V was cut by 4 bases and J by 6 bases, with 8 bases left in between. Germline lookup yields CDR1 SGHTA and CDR2 FQGTGA. The CDR3 loop spans 12 amino acids. CDR3 residues: CASSSKGDTQYF. The CDR3 nucleotides are TGTGCCAGCAGCTCCAAGGGGGATACGCAGTATTTT.

This clone was seen a handful of times. The chain joins TRBV10-2 to TRBJ2-7; 9 bases line up with TRBD2. V shed 7 bases, J shed 4 bases, and the junction held 35 bases outside the gene matches. Germline values: CDR1 WSHSY, CDR2 SAAADI. The CDR3 sequence is 23 residues long. The CDR3 protein is CASTSGIAGVAPKTQSITYEQYF. As DNA, the CDR3 is TGCGCCAGCACCAGCGGGATAGCGGGAGTTGCTCCAAAAACTCAGTCCATTACTTACGAGCAGTACTTC.

The rearrangement joins TRBV28 to TRBJ1-4; a possible D gene is TRBD1 (5 bases). Trimming took off 8 bases at V and 1 base at J, with 17 bases between the two ends. From germline, CDR1 is MDHEN and CDR2 SYDVKM. The CDR3 spans 16 residues. CDR3 in amino acids: CASLSARGQTNEKLFF. CDR3 in DNA: TGTGCCAGCCTCTCCGCTAGGGGCCAAACTAATGAAAAACTGTTTTTT.

This clone was picked up one time. This chain joins TRBV18 and TRBJ2-6; D gene uncertain. The V gene lost 6 bases and the J gene lost 1 base, with 7 bases spanning the gap. The CDR3 runs 14 residues. Germline values: CDR1 KGHSH, CDR2 LQKENI. CDR3 amino acids: CASSLTSGANVLTF. DNA for the CDR3: TGTGCCAGCTCCCTAACTTCTGGGGCCAACGTCCTGACTTTC.

The count of this clone is one. The V and J genes are TRBV27 and TRBJ1-2; no firm D call. The CDR3 length is 14 residues. V gave up 3 bases and J gave up 4 bases, with 12 bases separating them. CDR1 and CDR2 (germline): MNHEY, SMNVEV (reference sequence). CDR3 in amino acids: CASSFARSSYGYTF. In DNA, the CDR3 is TGTGCCAGCAGTTTTGCCAGGTCGAGCTATGGCTACACCTTC.

The J gene is TRBJ2-7, the V gene TRBV6-5; D not certain. Trimming removed 10 bases at V and 0 bases at J, with 4 bases between. The length of the CDR3 is 10 residues. CDR1 and CDR2 (germline): MNHEY, SVGAGI. The CDR3 loop is CATNSYEQYF. The CDR3 DNA reads TGTGCCACCAACTCCTACGAGCAGTACTTC.

The rearrangement uses TRBV6-5 and TRBJ1-2; no clear D. The CDR3 length is 12 residues. CDR1 MNHEY and CDR2 SVGAGI come from the germline V gene. The V end lost 10 bases, the J end lost 6 bases, and 15 bases lay between the germline ends. CDR3 loop: CAIRDPLNGYTF. CDR3 bases: TGTGCCATCCGGGATCCTTTAAATGGCTACACCTTC.